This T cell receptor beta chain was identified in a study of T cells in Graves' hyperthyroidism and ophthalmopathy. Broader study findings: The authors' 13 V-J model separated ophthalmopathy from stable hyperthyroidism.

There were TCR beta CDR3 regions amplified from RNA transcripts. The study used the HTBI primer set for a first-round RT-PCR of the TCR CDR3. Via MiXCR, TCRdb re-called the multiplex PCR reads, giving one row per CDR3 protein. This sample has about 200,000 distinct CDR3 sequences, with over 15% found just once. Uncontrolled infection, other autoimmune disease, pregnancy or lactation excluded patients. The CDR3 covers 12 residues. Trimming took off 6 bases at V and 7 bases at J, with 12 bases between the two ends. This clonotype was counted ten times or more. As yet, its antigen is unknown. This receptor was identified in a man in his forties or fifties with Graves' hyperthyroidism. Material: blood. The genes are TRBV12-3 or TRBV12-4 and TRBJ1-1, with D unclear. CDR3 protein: CASREDGSEAFF. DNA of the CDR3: TGTGCCAGCAGAGAGGACGGTAGTGAAGCTTTCTTT.